The T cell receptor (beta chain) described here comes from a study of T cells in tuberculosis. The study's findings and limits: Smaller distances to GMM-specific TCRs suggested their expansion in active tuberculosis.

This clone came up once. Its antigen is not known. Tuberculin skin test and IGRA determined adolescents' latent tuberculosis status at entry. On average about 100,000 T cells per donor were immunosequenced. Trimming removed 5 bases from V and 3 bases from J, with 11 bases in between. CDR3 length: 13 amino acids. The germline V gene encodes CDR1 MNHEY and CDR2 SMNVEV (reference sequence). The table came from immunoSEQ multiplex PCR; TCRdb's copy has only in-frame clones and leaves some out. Here the sample spans tens of thousands of clones, roughly 96% being singletons. The sample was PBMCs. The clonotype was recovered from a donor between 5 and 29 years old with latent tuberculosis or without tuberculosis infection. The J gene is TRBJ2-7, the V gene TRBV27; a weak D match, TRBD2 (6 bases). The CDR3 sequence: CASSLTRNYEQYF. The CDR3 DNA sequence: TGTGCCAGCAGTCTGACTAGGAACTACGAGCAGTACTTC.